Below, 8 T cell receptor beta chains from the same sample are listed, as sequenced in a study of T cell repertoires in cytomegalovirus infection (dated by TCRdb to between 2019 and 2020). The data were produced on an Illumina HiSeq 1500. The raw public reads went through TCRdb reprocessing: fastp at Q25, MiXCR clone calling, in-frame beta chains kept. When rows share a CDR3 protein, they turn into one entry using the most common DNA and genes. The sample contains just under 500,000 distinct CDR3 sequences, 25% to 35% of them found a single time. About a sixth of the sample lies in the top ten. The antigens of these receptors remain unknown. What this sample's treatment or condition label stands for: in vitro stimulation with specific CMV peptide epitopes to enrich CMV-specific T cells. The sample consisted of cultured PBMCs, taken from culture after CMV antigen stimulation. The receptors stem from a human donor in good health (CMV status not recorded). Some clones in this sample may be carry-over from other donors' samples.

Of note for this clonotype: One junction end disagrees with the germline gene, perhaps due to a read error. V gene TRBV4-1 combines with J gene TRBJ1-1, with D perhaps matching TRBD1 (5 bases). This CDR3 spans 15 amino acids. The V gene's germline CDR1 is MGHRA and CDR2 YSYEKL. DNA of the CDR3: TGTGCCAGCAGCCAAGAAAGGGGATCAAACACTGAAGCTTTCTTT. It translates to CASSQERGSNTEAFF.

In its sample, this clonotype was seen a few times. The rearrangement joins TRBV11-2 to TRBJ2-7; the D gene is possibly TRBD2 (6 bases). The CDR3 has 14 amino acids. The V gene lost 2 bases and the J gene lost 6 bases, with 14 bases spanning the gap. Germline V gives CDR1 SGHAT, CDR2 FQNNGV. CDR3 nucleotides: TGTGCCAGCAGCTTAATGGGAGGAGATGGCGAGCAGTACGTC. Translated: CASSLMGGDGEQYV.

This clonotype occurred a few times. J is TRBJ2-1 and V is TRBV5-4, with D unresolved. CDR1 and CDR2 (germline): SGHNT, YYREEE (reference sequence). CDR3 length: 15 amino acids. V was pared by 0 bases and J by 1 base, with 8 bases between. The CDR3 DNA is TGTGCCAGCAGCTTGGGAAGCCAATCCTACAATGAGCAGTTCTTC. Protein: CASSLGSQSYNEQFF.

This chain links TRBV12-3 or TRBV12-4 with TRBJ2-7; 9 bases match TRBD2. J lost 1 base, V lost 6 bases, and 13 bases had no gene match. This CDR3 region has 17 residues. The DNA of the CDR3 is TGTGCCAGCAGCCCACGGACTAGCGCGCGTCCGTCCTACGAGCAGTACTTC. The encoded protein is CASSPRTSARPSYEQYF.

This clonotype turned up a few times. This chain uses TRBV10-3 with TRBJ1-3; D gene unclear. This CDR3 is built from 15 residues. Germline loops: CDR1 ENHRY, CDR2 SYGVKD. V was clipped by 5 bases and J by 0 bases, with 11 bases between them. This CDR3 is CAISHSDDSGNTIYF. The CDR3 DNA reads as TGTGCCATCAGTCACAGTGACGACTCTGGAAACACCATATATTTT.

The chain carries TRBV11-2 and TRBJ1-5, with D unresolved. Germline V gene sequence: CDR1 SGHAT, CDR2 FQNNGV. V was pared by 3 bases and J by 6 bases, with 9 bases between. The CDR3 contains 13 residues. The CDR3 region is CASSFRNGQPQHF. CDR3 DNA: TGTGCCAGCAGCTTCCGGAACGGTCAGCCCCAGCATTTT.

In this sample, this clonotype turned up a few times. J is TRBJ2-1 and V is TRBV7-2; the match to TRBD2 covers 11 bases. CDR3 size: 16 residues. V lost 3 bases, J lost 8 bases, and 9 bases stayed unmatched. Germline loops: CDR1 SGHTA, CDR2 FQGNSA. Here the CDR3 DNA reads TGTGCCAGCAGCTTGTCCCTAGCGGGAGGATGGGATGAGCAGTTCTTC. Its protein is CASSLSLAGGWDEQFF.

CDR3 protein: CASSLFLGPNEQFF. The CDR3 DNA reads TGTGCCAGCAGTTTATTCCTAGGGCCTAATGAGCAGTTCTTC. The rearrangement links TRBV28 to TRBJ2-1; no reliable D call. The V gene lost 1 base and the J gene lost 7 bases, with 11 bases spanning the gap. The CDR3 is made up of 14 amino acids. Germline assignment: CDR1 MDHEN and CDR2 SYDVKM.